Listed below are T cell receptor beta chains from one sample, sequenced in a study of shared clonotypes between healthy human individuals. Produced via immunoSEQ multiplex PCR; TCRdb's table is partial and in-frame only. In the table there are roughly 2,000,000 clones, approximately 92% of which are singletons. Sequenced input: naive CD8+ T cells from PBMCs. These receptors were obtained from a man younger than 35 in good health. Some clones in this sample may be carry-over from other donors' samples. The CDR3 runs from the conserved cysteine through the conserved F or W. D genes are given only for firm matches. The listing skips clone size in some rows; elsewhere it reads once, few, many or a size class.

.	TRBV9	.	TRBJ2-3	CASSVAGDVDTQYF	TGTGCCAGCAGCGTAGCAGGGGATGTAGATACGCAGTATTTT
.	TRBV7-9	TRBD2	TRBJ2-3	CASSPRYLAGPTDTQYF	TGTGCCAGCAGCCCCCGTTACCTAGCGGGACCCACAGATACGCAGTATTTT
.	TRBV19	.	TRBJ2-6	CASSMGHRVSPSGANVLTF	TGTGCCAGTAGTATGGGCCACAGGGTATCCCCGTCAGGGGCCAACGTCCTGACTTTC
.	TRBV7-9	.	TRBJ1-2	CASSHPGTGYGYTF	TGTGCCAGCAGCCACCCCGGAACGGGCTATGGCTACACCTTC
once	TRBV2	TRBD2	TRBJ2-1	CASRLLAGEIGNYNEQFF	TGTGCCAGCAGACTACTAGCGGGAGAGATTGGGAACTACAATGAGCAGTTCTTC
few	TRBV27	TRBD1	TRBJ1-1	CASSGDSIEAFF	TGTGCCAGCAGCGGGGACAGCATTGAAGCTTTCTTT
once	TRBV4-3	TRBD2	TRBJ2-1	CASSSPQREADNEQFF	TGCGCCAGCAGCTCTCCCCAGCGGGAGGCTGACAATGAGCAGTTCTTC
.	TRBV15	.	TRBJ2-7	CATRGQVNEQYF	TGTGCCACCAGGGGGCAAGTGAACGAGCAGTACTTC
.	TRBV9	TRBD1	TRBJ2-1	CASSPRGGTGLGNEQFF	TGTGCCAGCAGCCCCAGGGGAGGGACAGGGCTGGGGAATGAGCAGTTCTTC
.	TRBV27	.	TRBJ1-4	CASSLRGVREKLFF	TGTGCCAGCAGTCTCCGGGGCGTCCGGGAAAAACTGTTTTTT
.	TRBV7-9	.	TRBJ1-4	CASSLVSAGVDEKLFF	TGTGCCAGCAGCTTAGTGAGTGCGGGGGTCGATGAAAAACTGTTTTTT
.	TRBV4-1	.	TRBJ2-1	CASSQVRDRWDNEQFF	TGCGCCAGCAGCCAAGTAAGAGACCGTTGGGACAATGAGCAGTTCTTC
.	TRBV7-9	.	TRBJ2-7	CASSPTSRTAIYEQYF	TGTGCCAGCAGTCCCACATCCCGGACAGCCATCTACGAGCAGTACTTC
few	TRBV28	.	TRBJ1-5	CEEPLCQPQHF	TGTGAAGAGCCTCTTTGCCAGCCCCAGCATTTT
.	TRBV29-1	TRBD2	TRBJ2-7	CSALPRGGDSRTYEQYF	TGCAGCGCCCTCCCGCGGGGGGGGGATTCGCGGACCTACGAGCAGTACTTC
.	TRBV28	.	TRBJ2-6	CASSPQGEGWGANVLTF	TGTGCCAGCAGCCCCCAGGGTGAAGGGTGGGGGGCCAACGTCCTGACTTTC
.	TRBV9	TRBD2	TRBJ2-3	CASEGGAGADTQYF	TGTGCCAGCGAGGGCGGGGCGGGGGCAGATACGCAGTATTTT
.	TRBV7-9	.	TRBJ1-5	CASSLAGSNQPQHF	TGTGCCAGCAGCTTGGCAGGGAGCAATCAGCCCCAGCATTTT
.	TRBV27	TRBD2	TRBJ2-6	CASSPLAGISSGANVLTF	TGTGCCAGCAGTCCCCTAGCGGGTATATCCTCTGGGGCCAACGTCCTGACTTTC
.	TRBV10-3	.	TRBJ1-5	CAIRDRAEQPQHF	TGTGCCATCAGGGACCGCGCAGAACAGCCCCAGCATTTT
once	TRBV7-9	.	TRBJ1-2	CASSPGQLQLGYGYTF	TGTGCCAGCAGCCCCGGACAGCTACAACTAGGCTATGGCTACACCTTC
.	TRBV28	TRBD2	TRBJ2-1	CASSFSGSGNEQFF	TGTGCCAGCAGTTTTAGCGGGAGCGGGAATGAGCAGTTCTTC
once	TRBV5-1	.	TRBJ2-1	CASSEERGRSVGEQFF	TGCGCCAGCAGTGAGGAACGAGGGAGGAGTGTTGGGGAGCAGTTCTTC
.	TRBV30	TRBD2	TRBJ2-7	CAWSPGTSGYYEQYF	TGTGCCTGGAGCCCAGGGACTAGCGGGTACTACGAGCAGTACTTC
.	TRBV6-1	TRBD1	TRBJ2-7	CASSNTGQGYYEQYF	TGTGCCAGCAGTAACACTGGACAGGGGTACTACGAGCAGTACTTC
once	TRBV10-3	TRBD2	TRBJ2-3	CAISESPASGRDTQYF	TGTGCCATCAGTGAGTCCCCGGCTAGCGGGAGAGATACGCAGTATTTT
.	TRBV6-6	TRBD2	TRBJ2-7	CASSLRLANTWEQYF	TGTGCCAGCAGCCTGAGACTAGCGAACACCTGGGAGCAGTACTTC
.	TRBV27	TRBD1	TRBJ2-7	CASSWGQGFYEQYF	TGTGCCAGCAGTTGGGGACAGGGCTTTTACGAGCAGTACTTC
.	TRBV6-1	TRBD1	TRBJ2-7	CASNDRGLGYEQYF	TGTGCCAGCAACGACAGGGGGCTCGGGTACGAGCAGTACTTC
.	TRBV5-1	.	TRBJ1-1	CASSLDRNTEAFF	TGCGCCAGCAGCTTGGATAGGAACACTGAAGCTTTCTTT
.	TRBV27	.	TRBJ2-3	CASSYLMGGTDTQYF	TGTGCCAGCAGTTACCTCATGGGGGGCACAGATACGCAGTATTTT